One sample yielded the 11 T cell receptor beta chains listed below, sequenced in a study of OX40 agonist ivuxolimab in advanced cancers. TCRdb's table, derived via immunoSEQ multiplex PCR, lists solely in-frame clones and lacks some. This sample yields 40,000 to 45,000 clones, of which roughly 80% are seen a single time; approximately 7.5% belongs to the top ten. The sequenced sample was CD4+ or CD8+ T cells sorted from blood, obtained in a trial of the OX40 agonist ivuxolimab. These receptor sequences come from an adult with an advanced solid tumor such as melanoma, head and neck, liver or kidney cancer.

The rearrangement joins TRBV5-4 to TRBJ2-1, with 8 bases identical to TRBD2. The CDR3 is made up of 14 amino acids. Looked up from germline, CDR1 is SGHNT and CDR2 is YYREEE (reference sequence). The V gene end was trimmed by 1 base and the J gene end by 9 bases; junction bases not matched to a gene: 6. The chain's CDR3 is CASSLPSGSGEQFF. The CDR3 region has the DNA TGTGCCAGCAGCTTGCCAAGCGGGAGCGGTGAGCAGTTCTTC.

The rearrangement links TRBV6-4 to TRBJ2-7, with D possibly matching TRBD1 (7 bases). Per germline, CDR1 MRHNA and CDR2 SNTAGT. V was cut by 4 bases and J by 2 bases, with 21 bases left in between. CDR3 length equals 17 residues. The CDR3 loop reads CASSVGDREEGAYEQYF. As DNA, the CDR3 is TGTGCCAGCAGTGTCGGTGACAGGGAGGAAGGGGCCTACGAGCAGTACTTC.

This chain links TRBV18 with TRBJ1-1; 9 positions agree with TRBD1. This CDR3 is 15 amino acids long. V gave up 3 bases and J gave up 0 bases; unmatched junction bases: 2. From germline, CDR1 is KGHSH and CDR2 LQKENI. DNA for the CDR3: TGTGCCAGCTCACCCGGACAGGGGTTGAACACTGAAGCTTTCTTT. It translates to CASSPGQGLNTEAFF.

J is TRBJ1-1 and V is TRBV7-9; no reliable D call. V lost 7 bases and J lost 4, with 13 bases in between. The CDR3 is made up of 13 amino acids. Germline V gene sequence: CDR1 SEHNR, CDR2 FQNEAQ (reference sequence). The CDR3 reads CASTPGSRTEAFF. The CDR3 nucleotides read TGTGCCAGCACCCCCGGGAGTCGCACTGAAGCTTTCTTT.

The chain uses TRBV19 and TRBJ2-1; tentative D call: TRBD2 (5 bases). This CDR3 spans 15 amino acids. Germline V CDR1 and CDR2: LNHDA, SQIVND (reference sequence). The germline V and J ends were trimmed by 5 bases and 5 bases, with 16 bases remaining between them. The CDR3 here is CASSFGEMGHNEQFF. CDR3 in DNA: TGTGCCAGTAGTTTTGGGGAGATGGGCCACAATGAGCAGTTCTTC.

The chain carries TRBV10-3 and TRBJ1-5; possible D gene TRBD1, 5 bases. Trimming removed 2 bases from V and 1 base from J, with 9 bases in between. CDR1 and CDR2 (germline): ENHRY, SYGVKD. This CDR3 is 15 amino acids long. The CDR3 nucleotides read TGTGCCATCAGTGAGAGGGGCTCAAGCAATCAGCCCCAGCATTTT. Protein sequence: CAISERGSSNQPQHF.

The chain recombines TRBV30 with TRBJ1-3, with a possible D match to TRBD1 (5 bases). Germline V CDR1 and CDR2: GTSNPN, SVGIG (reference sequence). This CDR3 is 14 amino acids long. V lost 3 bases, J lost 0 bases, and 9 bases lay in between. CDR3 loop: CAWRDTGSGNTIYF. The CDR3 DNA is TGTGCCTGGAGGGACACGGGCTCTGGAAACACCATATATTTT. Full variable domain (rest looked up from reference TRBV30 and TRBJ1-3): SQTIHQWPATLVQPVGSPLSLECTVEGTSNPNLYWYRQAAGRGLQLLFYSVGIGQISSEVPQNLSASRPQDRQFILSSKKLLLSDSGFYLCAWRDTGSGNTIYFGEGSWLTVV.

This CDR3 reads CASSIPGGPGEQFF. CDR3 in DNA: TGTGCCAGTAGTATACCGGGAGGGCCGGGTGAGCAGTTCTTC. This chain joins TRBV19 and TRBJ2-1; 8 bases align to TRBD2. V lost 2 bases and J lost 9; bases outside the gene matches: 6. This CDR3 region has 14 residues. The germline V gene has CDR1 LNHDA and CDR2 SQIVND (reference sequence). Based on the CDR3 plus reference TRBV19 and TRBJ2-1, the full variable domain is DGGITQSPKYLFRKEGQNVTLSCEQNLNHDAMYWYRQDPGQGLRLIYYSQIVNDFQKGDIAEGYSVSREKKESFPLTVTSAQKNPTAFYLCASSIPGGPGEQFFGPGTRLTVL.

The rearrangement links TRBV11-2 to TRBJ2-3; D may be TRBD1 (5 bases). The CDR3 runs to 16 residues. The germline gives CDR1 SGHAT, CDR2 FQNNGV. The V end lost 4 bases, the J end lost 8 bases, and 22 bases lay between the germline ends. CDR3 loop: CASSSLLPGSEGTQYF. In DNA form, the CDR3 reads TGTGCCAGCAGCTCGTTACTGCCAGGGTCTGAAGGTACGCAGTATTTT.

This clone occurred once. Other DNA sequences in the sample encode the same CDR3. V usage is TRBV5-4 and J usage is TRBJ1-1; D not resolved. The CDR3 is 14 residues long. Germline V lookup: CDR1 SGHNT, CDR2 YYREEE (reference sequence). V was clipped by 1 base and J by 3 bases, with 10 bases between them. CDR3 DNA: TGTGCCAGCAGCTTGATCGGGAGCTACACTGAAGCTTTCTTT. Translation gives CASSLIGSYTEAFF.

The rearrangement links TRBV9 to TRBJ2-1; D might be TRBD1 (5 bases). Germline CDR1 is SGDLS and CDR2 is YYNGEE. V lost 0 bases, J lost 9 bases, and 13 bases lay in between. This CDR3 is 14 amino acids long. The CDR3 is CASSVATRGGEQFF. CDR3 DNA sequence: TGTGCCAGCAGCGTAGCTACAAGGGGCGGTGAGCAGTTCTTC.